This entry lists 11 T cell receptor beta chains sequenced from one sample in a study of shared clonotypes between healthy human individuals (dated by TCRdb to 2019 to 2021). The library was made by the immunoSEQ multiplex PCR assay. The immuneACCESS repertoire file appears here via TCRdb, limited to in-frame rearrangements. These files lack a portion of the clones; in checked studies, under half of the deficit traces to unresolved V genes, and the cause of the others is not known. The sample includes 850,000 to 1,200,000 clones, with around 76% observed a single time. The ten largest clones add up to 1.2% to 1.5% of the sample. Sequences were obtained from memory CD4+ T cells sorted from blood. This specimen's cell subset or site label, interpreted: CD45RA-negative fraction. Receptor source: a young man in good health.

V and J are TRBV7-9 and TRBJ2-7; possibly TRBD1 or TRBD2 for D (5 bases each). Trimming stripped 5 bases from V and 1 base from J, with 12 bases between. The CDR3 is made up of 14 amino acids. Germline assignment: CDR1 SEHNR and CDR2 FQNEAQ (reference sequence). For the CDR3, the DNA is TGTGCCAGCAGCGACCGGGACCGATCCTACGAGCAGTACTTC. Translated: CASSDRDRSYEQYF.

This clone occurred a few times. The CDR3 here is CASSAIPWDRGGTGELFF. The DNA for the CDR3 is TGTGCCAGCAGTGCGATCCCATGGGACAGGGGAGGCACCGGGGAGCTGTTTTTT. This chain uses TRBV25-1 with TRBJ2-2, with 10 bases lining up with TRBD1. Germline V gives CDR1 MGHDK, CDR2 SYGVNS. J was trimmed by 4 bases and V by 4 bases; bases with no gene match: 12. This CDR3 region has 18 residues.

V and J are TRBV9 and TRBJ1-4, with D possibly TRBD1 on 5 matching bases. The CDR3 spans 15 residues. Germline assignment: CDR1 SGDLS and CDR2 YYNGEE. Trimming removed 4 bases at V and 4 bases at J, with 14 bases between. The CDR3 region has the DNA TGTGCCAGCAGCCCCTCCCAGGGCCGTAATGAAAAACTGTTTTTT. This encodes CASSPSQGRNEKLFF.

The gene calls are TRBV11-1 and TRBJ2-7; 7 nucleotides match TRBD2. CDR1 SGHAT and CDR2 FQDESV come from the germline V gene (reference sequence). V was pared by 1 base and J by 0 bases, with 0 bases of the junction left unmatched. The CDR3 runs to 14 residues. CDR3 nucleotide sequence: TGTGCCAGCAGCTTAGGCGGGGGCTCCTACGAGCAGTACTTC. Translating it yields CASSLGGGSYEQYF.

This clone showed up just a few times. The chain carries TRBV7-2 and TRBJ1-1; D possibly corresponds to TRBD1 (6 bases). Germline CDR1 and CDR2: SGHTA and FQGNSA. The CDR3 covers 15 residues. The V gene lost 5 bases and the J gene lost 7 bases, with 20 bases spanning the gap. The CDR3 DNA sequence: TGTGCCAGCAGCCCATCCACAGGGCGCGGGGGTGAAGCTTTCTTT. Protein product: CASSPSTGRGGEAFF.

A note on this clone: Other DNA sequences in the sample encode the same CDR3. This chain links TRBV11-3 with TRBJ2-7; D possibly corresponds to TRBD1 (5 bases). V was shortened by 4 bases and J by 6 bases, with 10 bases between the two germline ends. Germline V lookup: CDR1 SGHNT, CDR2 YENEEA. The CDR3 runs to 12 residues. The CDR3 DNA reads TGTGCCAGCAGCTCAGACAGATCCGAGCAGTACTTC. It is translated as CASSSDRSEQYF.

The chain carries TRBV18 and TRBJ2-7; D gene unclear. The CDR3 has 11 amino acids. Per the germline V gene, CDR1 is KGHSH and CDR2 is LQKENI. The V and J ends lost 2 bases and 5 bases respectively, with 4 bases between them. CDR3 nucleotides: TGTGCCAGCTCACCAGACCACGAGCAGTACTTC. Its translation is CASSPDHEQYF.

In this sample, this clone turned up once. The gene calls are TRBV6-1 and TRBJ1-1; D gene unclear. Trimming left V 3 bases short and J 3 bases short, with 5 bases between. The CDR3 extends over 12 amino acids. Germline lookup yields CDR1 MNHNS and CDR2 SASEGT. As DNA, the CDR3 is TGTGCCAGCAGTGATATCGACACTGAAGCTTTCTTT. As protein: CASSDIDTEAFF.

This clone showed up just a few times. The CDR3 DNA follows: TGTGCCAGCAGCGTAGATCCCGCCCGGGGGGAGCTGTTTTTT. It is translated as CASSVDPARGELFF. The chain has TRBV9 and TRBJ2-2; D gene ambiguous. Germline V CDR1 and CDR2: SGDLS, YYNGEE. The CDR3 contains 14 residues. Trimming pared 0 bases from V and 8 bases from J, leaving 11 bases between.

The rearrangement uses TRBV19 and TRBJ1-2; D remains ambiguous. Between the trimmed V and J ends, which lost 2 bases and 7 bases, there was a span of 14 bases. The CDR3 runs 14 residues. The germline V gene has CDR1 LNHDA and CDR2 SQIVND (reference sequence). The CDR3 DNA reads TGTGCCAGTAGTATAAAAGGAGGGTTCGGTGGCTACACCTTC. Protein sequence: CASSIKGGFGGYTF.

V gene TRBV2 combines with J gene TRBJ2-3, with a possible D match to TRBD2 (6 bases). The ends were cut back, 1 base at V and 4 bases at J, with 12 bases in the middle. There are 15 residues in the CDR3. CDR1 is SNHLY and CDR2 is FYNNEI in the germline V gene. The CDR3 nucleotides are TGTGCCAGCAGTGAAGATCGGGGGTTTGCAGATACGCAGTATTTT. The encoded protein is CASSEDRGFADTQYF.